This is a list of T cell receptor beta chains from one sample in a study of early T cells in non-severe SARS-CoV-2 infection. TCRdb re-called the 5' RACE reads with MiXCR, one entry per CDR3 protein. Of about 70,000 distinct CDR3 sequences in the sample, around 15% were seen once. The sample in question was whole blood, obtained at baseline. These receptors were obtained from an adult who was a healthcare worker with PCR-confirmed SARS-CoV-2 infection or an uninfected control (not recorded which). CDR3s include the opening cysteine and the closing phenylalanine or tryptophan. Fields, in order: V gene, D gene, CDR3 length, clone size, J gene, CDR3 DNA, CDR3 protein. A D gene is named only where the DNA matches it firmly. The size of a clone is reported for some rows only, either as once, few or many, or as a class for expanded clones.

v_gene: TRBV7-9
d_gene: TRBD2
len: 15
abundance: many
j_gene: TRBJ2-5
CDR3nt: TGTGCCAGCAGCGGGGAGGGTTTCCTCCAAGAGACCCAGTACTTC
CDR3aa: CASSGEGFLQETQYF

v_gene: TRBV18
d_gene: -
len: 18
abundance: few
j_gene: TRBJ1-6
CDR3nt: TGTGCCAGCTCACCAACACCTGCCGGGCGAGGGACTAATTCACCCCTCCACTTT
CDR3aa: CASSPTPAGRGTNSPLHF

v_gene: TRBV7-7
d_gene: -
len: 13
abundance: many
j_gene: TRBJ2-1
CDR3nt: TGTGCCAGCAGCTTAGGGGGGAGAGATGAGCAGTTCTTC
CDR3aa: CASSLGGRDEQFF

v_gene: TRBV7-3
d_gene: -
len: 13
abundance: -
j_gene: TRBJ2-5
CDR3nt: TGTGCCAGCAACTTAACCCACCAAGAGACCCAGTACTTC
CDR3aa: CASNLTHQETQYF

v_gene: TRBV11-1
d_gene: -
len: 16
abundance: -
j_gene: TRBJ2-1
CDR3nt: TGTGCCAGCAGCTTACCCCTGACTAGAGCCTACAATGAGCAGTTCTTC
CDR3aa: CASSLPLTRAYNEQFF

v_gene: TRBV29-1
d_gene: -
len: 9
abundance: few
j_gene: TRBJ1-1
CDR3nt: TGCAGCGTAACAGAGGAAGCTTTCTTT
CDR3aa: CSVTEEAFF

v_gene: TRBV9
d_gene: -
len: 12
abundance: many
j_gene: TRBJ2-1
CDR3nt: TGTGCCAGCAGCGTAGAGGCCAATGAGCAGTTCTTC
CDR3aa: CASSVEANEQFF

v_gene: TRBV7-9
d_gene: -
len: 14
abundance: many
j_gene: TRBJ1-1
CDR3nt: TGTGCCAGCAATGTTCTAGGGGGGGACACTGAAGCTTTCTTT
CDR3aa: CASNVLGGDTEAFF

v_gene: TRBV28
d_gene: -
len: 14
abundance: few
j_gene: TRBJ1-2
CDR3nt: TGTGCCAGCACCATCACCCAGGTTGGCTATGGCTACACCTTC
CDR3aa: CASTITQVGYGYTF

v_gene: TRBV5-4
d_gene: TRBD2
len: 15
abundance: few
j_gene: TRBJ2-1
CDR3nt: TGTGCCAGCAGCGGTGGGGGACTAGCGAACGATGAGCAGTTCTTC
CDR3aa: CASSGGGLANDEQFF

v_gene: TRBV28
d_gene: TRBD1
len: 15
abundance: few
j_gene: TRBJ2-5
CDR3nt: TGTGCCAGCAGTTTGGGACAGGGCCATAGGGAGACCCAGTACTTC
CDR3aa: CASSLGQGHRETQYF

v_gene: TRBV29-1
d_gene: -
len: 12
abundance: few
j_gene: TRBJ1-4
CDR3nt: TGCAGCGCAGGGACAACTAATGAAAAACTGTTTTTT
CDR3aa: CSAGTTNEKLFF

v_gene: TRBV3-1
d_gene: -
len: 13
abundance: few
j_gene: TRBJ1-6
CDR3nt: TGTGCCAGCAGCCCCCGAGGGGCATCACCCCTCCACTTT
CDR3aa: CASSPRGASPLHF

v_gene: TRBV5-1
d_gene: -
len: 13
abundance: -
j_gene: TRBJ2-7
CDR3nt: TGCGCCAGCAGCTTGGCCCCCACTGACGAGCAGTACTTC
CDR3aa: CASSLAPTDEQYF

v_gene: TRBV28
d_gene: -
len: 15
abundance: many
j_gene: TRBJ2-7
CDR3nt: TGTGCCAGCTCAGCAATGCTAGCTGCCGTAGACGAGCAGTACTTC
CDR3aa: CASSAMLAAVDEQYF

v_gene: TRBV6-5
d_gene: -
len: 15
abundance: -
j_gene: TRBJ2-7
CDR3nt: TGTGCCAGCAGTCCCGGGAGCGGAGTAAGCTACGAGCAGTACTTC
CDR3aa: CASSPGSGVSYEQYF

v_gene: TRBV12-3/TRBV12-4
d_gene: -
len: 14
abundance: -
j_gene: TRBJ1-1
CDR3nt: TGTGCCAGCAGGCTGGGGACATCGAACACTGAAGCTTTCTTT
CDR3aa: CASRLGTSNTEAFF

v_gene: TRBV30
d_gene: TRBD1
len: 14
abundance: few
j_gene: TRBJ2-7
CDR3nt: TGTGCCTGGAGTGTACGGGGACAGGGGGCCGAGCAGTACTTC
CDR3aa: CAWSVRGQGAEQYF

v_gene: TRBV7-9
d_gene: -
len: 13
abundance: many
j_gene: TRBJ2-1
CDR3nt: TGTGCCAGCAGCTTAAGGGGAGCAGACGAGCAGTTCTTC
CDR3aa: CASSLRGADEQFF

v_gene: TRBV11-2
d_gene: -
len: 14
abundance: many
j_gene: TRBJ2-7
CDR3nt: TGTGCCAGCAAAGCTCTGAGGACACCCTACGAGCAGTACTTC
CDR3aa: CASKALRTPYEQYF

v_gene: TRBV6-1
d_gene: -
len: 14
abundance: many
j_gene: TRBJ2-6
CDR3nt: TGTGCCAGCAGTGAGAGCTCTGGGGCCAACGTCCTGACTTTC
CDR3aa: CASSESSGANVLTF

v_gene: TRBV29-1
d_gene: -
len: 11
abundance: many
j_gene: TRBJ2-1
CDR3nt: TGCAGCACCTACCGAGAAGGCCGGCAGTTCTTC
CDR3aa: CSTYREGRQFF

v_gene: TRBV2
d_gene: TRBD1
len: 17
abundance: few
j_gene: TRBJ1-1
CDR3nt: TGTGCCACCCTTGGAGTTGTGCCGACAGGGAGAGGTACTGAAGCTTTCTTT
CDR3aa: CATLGVVPTGRGTEAFF

v_gene: TRBV28
d_gene: -
len: 16
abundance: few
j_gene: TRBJ2-6
CDR3nt: TGTGCCAGCAGTTTAGTAGGGGTCTCTGGGGCCAACGTCCTGACTTTC
CDR3aa: CASSLVGVSGANVLTF

v_gene: TRBV7-3
d_gene: -
len: 15
abundance: -
j_gene: TRBJ2-1
CDR3nt: TGTGCCAGCAGCCCCACCCTGAACAGGCACAATGAGCAGTTCTTC
CDR3aa: CASSPTLNRHNEQFF

v_gene: TRBV18
d_gene: -
len: 14
abundance: -
j_gene: TRBJ1-1
CDR3nt: TGTGCCAGCTCACCGGGGGGCTGGGACACTGAAGCTTTCTTT
CDR3aa: CASSPGGWDTEAFF

v_gene: TRBV7-7
d_gene: -
len: 16
abundance: -
j_gene: TRBJ2-2
CDR3nt: TGTGCCAGCAGCTTAGGGCAAGGGCATAACACCGGGGAGCTGTTTTTT
CDR3aa: CASSLGQGHNTGELFF

v_gene: TRBV20-1
d_gene: -
len: 15
abundance: -
j_gene: TRBJ2-3
CDR3nt: TGCAGTGCTAGATCCATAGGGGACTTCATTGATACGCAGTATTTT
CDR3aa: CSARSIGDFIDTQYF

v_gene: TRBV28
d_gene: TRBD1
len: 15
abundance: -
j_gene: TRBJ2-7
CDR3nt: TGTGCCAGCAGTTTATCCCGACAGGGGAGGTACGAGCAGTACTTC
CDR3aa: CASSLSRQGRYEQYF

v_gene: TRBV20-1
d_gene: -
len: 14
abundance: -
j_gene: TRBJ1-4
CDR3nt: TGCAGTGCCAAAGGGACATGGCAGGGCGAAAAACTGTTTTTT
CDR3aa: CSAKGTWQGEKLFF

v_gene: TRBV5-4
d_gene: -
len: 16
abundance: medium-sized
j_gene: TRBJ2-1
CDR3nt: TGTGCCAGCAGCTCGGGGCCGTTAGTTCAGTACAATGAGCAGTTCTTC
CDR3aa: CASSSGPLVQYNEQFF

v_gene: TRBV6-2/TRBV6-3
d_gene: -
len: 14
abundance: few
j_gene: TRBJ2-3
CDR3nt: TGTGCCAGCACCGACCCCGGAGGTCCAGATACGCAGTATTTT
CDR3aa: CASTDPGGPDTQYF

v_gene: TRBV5-8
d_gene: TRBD2
len: 15
abundance: -
j_gene: TRBJ2-1
CDR3nt: TGTGCCAGCAGCTCCGAGCGGGAGGGCCCAGATGAGCAGTTCTTC
CDR3aa: CASSSEREGPDEQFF

v_gene: TRBV14
d_gene: -
len: 16
abundance: -
j_gene: TRBJ2-3
CDR3nt: TGTGCCAGCAGCCCGACGCGAGGCGTGATTACAGATACGCAGTATTTT
CDR3aa: CASSPTRGVITDTQYF

v_gene: TRBV27
d_gene: -
len: 16
abundance: many
j_gene: TRBJ2-1
CDR3nt: TGTGCCAGCAGTTTAACCCCTAGCGAAGGCTACAATGAGCAGTTCTTC
CDR3aa: CASSLTPSEGYNEQFF

v_gene: TRBV10-1
d_gene: -
len: 12
abundance: many
j_gene: TRBJ2-7
CDR3nt: TGCGCCAGGCTACAGGGCTCCTACGAGCAGTACTTC
CDR3aa: CARLQGSYEQYF

v_gene: TRBV20-1
d_gene: TRBD2
len: 14
abundance: -
j_gene: TRBJ2-2
CDR3nt: TGCAGTGCCTCGGGGCCTAGCGGCACCGGGGAGCTGTTTTTT
CDR3aa: CSASGPSGTGELFF

v_gene: TRBV7-2
d_gene: -
len: 17
abundance: few
j_gene: TRBJ2-6
CDR3nt: TGTGCCAGCAGCTTACAGGGGCCCACTCTCTCGGCCAACGTCCTGACTTTC
CDR3aa: CASSLQGPTLSANVLTF

v_gene: TRBV7-9
d_gene: -
len: 13
abundance: few
j_gene: TRBJ2-7
CDR3nt: TGTGCCAGCAGCCCAATGGGGGGCTACGAGCAGTACTTC
CDR3aa: CASSPMGGYEQYF

v_gene: TRBV29-1
d_gene: TRBD1
len: 14
abundance: -
j_gene: TRBJ1-2
CDR3nt: TGCAGCGTTGAAGATCGGACAGGGGGCTATGGCTACACCTTC
CDR3aa: CSVEDRTGGYGYTF

v_gene: TRBV7-3
d_gene: -
len: 12
abundance: few
j_gene: TRBJ2-7
CDR3nt: TGTGCCAGCAGCAGGAAGGGGGGCGAGCAGTACTTC
CDR3aa: CASSRKGGEQYF

v_gene: TRBV7-9
d_gene: -
len: 15
abundance: many
j_gene: TRBJ2-2
CDR3nt: TGTGCCAGCAGCGCTGACACGTCGAACACCGGGGAGCTGTTTTTT
CDR3aa: CASSADTSNTGELFF

v_gene: TRBV18
d_gene: TRBD2
len: 15
abundance: -
j_gene: TRBJ2-1
CDR3nt: TGTGCCAGCTCATCCCGGACTAGTGCATACAATGAGCAGTTCTTC
CDR3aa: CASSSRTSAYNEQFF

v_gene: TRBV20-1
d_gene: -
len: 12
abundance: many
j_gene: TRBJ1-2
CDR3nt: TGCAGTGCTCCGGACGGAATTTATGGCTACACCTTC
CDR3aa: CSAPDGIYGYTF

v_gene: TRBV7-3
d_gene: -
len: 15
abundance: -
j_gene: TRBJ2-7
CDR3nt: TGTGCCAGCAGCGCCGGAGAAGGGTATGCCTACGAGCAGTACTTC
CDR3aa: CASSAGEGYAYEQYF

v_gene: TRBV5-6
d_gene: TRBD1
len: 15
abundance: many
j_gene: TRBJ1-2
CDR3nt: TGTGCCAGCAGGCTACTCCAGGGGGCGGGCTATGGCTACACCTTC
CDR3aa: CASRLLQGAGYGYTF

v_gene: TRBV28
d_gene: -
len: 16
abundance: few
j_gene: TRBJ1-1
CDR3nt: TGTGCCAGCAGTTTGATTACGGGCAGAAAGAACACTGAAGCTTTCTTT
CDR3aa: CASSLITGRKNTEAFF

v_gene: TRBV12-3/TRBV12-4
d_gene: TRBD1
len: 16
abundance: -
j_gene: TRBJ1-2
CDR3nt: TGTGCCAGCAGTCCAGGGACAGGGTCGGCTAGTTATGGCTACACCTTC
CDR3aa: CASSPGTGSASYGYTF

v_gene: TRBV29-1
d_gene: -
len: 13
abundance: -
j_gene: TRBJ2-3
CDR3nt: TGCAGCGTGTCTCGACGGGGAGCAGATACGCAGTATTTT
CDR3aa: CSVSRRGADTQYF

v_gene: TRBV9
d_gene: TRBD1
len: 15
abundance: many
j_gene: TRBJ1-6
CDR3nt: TGTGCCAGCATCCGGACAGGGGGCAAAAAAAGACCCCTCCACTTT
CDR3aa: CASIRTGGKKRPLHF

v_gene: TRBV25-1
d_gene: TRBD1
len: 13
abundance: -
j_gene: TRBJ1-2
CDR3nt: TGTGCCAGCAGCGGGGACAGGTCCGATGGCTACACCTTC
CDR3aa: CASSGDRSDGYTF

v_gene: TRBV10-3
d_gene: -
len: 14
abundance: many
j_gene: TRBJ2-7
CDR3nt: TGTGCCTCGGGGGAACCGGACAGGATTTACGAGCAGTACTTC
CDR3aa: CASGEPDRIYEQYF

v_gene: TRBV15
d_gene: TRBD1
len: 17
abundance: few
j_gene: TRBJ2-7
CDR3nt: TGTGCCACCAGCAGAGATTCTCCGAGACAGGGGTCTATGTGGCAGTACTTC
CDR3aa: CATSRDSPRQGSMWQYF

v_gene: TRBV19
d_gene: -
len: 10
abundance: -
j_gene: TRBJ2-2
CDR3nt: TGTGCCAGTAGGTCCGGGGAGCTGTTTTTT
CDR3aa: CASRSGELFF

v_gene: TRBV29-1
d_gene: -
len: 11
abundance: -
j_gene: TRBJ2-3
CDR3nt: TGCAGCGTTCGCCCGGGAGATACGCAGTATTTT
CDR3aa: CSVRPGDTQYF